The 17 T cell receptor beta chains listed next were all sequenced from one sample in a study of cytomegalovirus exposure and HLA in healthy donors. PCR amplification relied on 60 Vbeta primers (plus 13 Jbeta primers). Sequencing was performed with immunoSEQ multiplex PCR; in TCRdb, only in-frame clones are kept and a portion is missing. The sample has about 72,000 clones, 78% seen once; the top ten hold approximately 3.7%. Sequenced material: PBMCs. The origin of the receptors is a man aged 35-49 years in good health and CMV-seronegative.

The V and J genes are TRBV7-8 and TRBJ2-2; weak D call: TRBD2 (5 bases). CDR1 SGHVS and CDR2 FQNEAQ come from the germline V gene. The CDR3 spans 14 residues. Trimming removed 6 bases at V and 8 bases at J, with 16 bases between. This CDR3 reads CASRPFGRGGELFF. Here the CDR3 DNA reads TGTGCCAGCAGACCTTTCGGGCGAGGGGGGGAGCTGTTTTTT.

The chain employs TRBV13 and TRBJ2-3; no clear D gene. Trimming shortened V by 5 bases and J by 3 bases, and 18 bases separated the two germline ends. This CDR3 is built from 16 residues. In germline, CDR1 is PRHDT, CDR2 FYEKMQ (reference sequence). CDR3: CASSLWASTKTDTQYF. The CDR3 coding sequence is TGTGCCAGCAGCCTATGGGCCTCAACCAAAACAGATACGCAGTATTTT.

The chain carries TRBV5-1 and TRBJ2-5; D gene ambiguous. The J call may not be correct, given that the DNA end is closer to TRBJ2-7. CDR3 size: 14 residues. In germline, CDR1 is SGHRS, CDR2 YFSETQ. CDR3 region: CASSLVARNYEQYF. The DNA for the CDR3 is TGCGCCAGCAGCTTGGTAGCCAGAAACTACGAGCAGTACTTC.

Only a few counts were recorded for this clone. The J gene is TRBJ1-3, the V gene TRBV18; D unresolved. This CDR3 region has 16 residues. Trimming took 2 bases from V and 1 from J, leaving 12 bases between them. From germline, CDR1 is KGHSH and CDR2 LQKENI. The CDR3 bases are TGTGCCAGCTCACCAATGGGAGACACTTCTGGAAACACCATATATTTT. Translation gives CASSPMGDTSGNTIYF.

This chain uses TRBV18 with TRBJ2-7; D is possibly TRBD1 (6 bases). In germline, CDR1 is KGHSH, CDR2 LQKENI. Trimming cost V 2 bases and J 5 bases, with 13 bases left between them. This CDR3 has 14 amino acids. CDR3 region: CASSPEGAGDEQYF. CDR3 DNA: TGTGCCAGCTCACCAGAAGGGGCAGGGGACGAGCAGTACTTC.

CDR3 DNA: TGTGCCAGCAGTTCCCAGAATCAGTACTACGAGCAGTACTTC. Translated, it gives CASSSQNQYYEQYF. The chain is built from TRBV6-5 and TRBJ2-7; D is unresolved. This CDR3 is built from 14 residues. Trimming took off 4 bases at V and 3 bases at J, with 13 bases between the two ends. The germline gives CDR1 MNHEY, CDR2 SVGAGI.

The V call is TRBV7-9, the J call TRBJ2-7; 9 bases are shared with TRBD1. This CDR3 contains 12 residues. With V trimmed by 11 bases and J by 5 bases, 7 bases remained unmatched. Germline CDR1 reads SEHNR; CDR2 reads FQNEAQ (reference sequence). The CDR3 spells CACVQGADEQYF. The CDR3 DNA is TGTGCCTGTGTACAGGGGGCCGACGAGCAGTACTTC.

The V gene is TRBV30, the J gene TRBJ2-1; 12 nucleotides line up with TRBD2. Germline values: CDR1 GTSNPN, CDR2 SVGIG (reference sequence). The CDR3 totals 17 residues. Germline trimming cut 0 bases from V and 2 bases from J; bases unmatched to any gene: 5. CDR3 coding DNA: TGTGCCTGGAGTGTACATTGGACTAGCGGGACCTACAATGAGCAGTTCTTC. Translating it yields CAWSVHWTSGTYNEQFF.

The V and J genes are TRBV9 and TRBJ1-6, with TRBD1 identical over 8 bases. CDR3 length: 16 amino acids. Germline lookup yields CDR1 SGDLS and CDR2 YYNGEE. Germline trimming cut 5 bases from V and 6 bases from J; bases unmatched to any gene: 10. The CDR3 sequence is CASSVRGLLSNSPLHF. CDR3 sequence (DNA): TGTGCCAGCAGTGTCAGGGGGCTGCTGAGTAATTCACCCCTCCACTTT. Full variable domain (missing parts from reference TRBV9 and TRBJ1-6): DSGVTQTPKHLITATGQRVTLRCSPRSGDLSVYWYQQSLDQGLQFLIQYYNGEERAKGNILERFSAQQFPDLHSELNLSSLELGDSALYFCASSVRGLLSNSPLHFGNGTRLTVT.

This chain links TRBV7-2 with TRBJ1-4; 10 bases align to TRBD1. The trim removed 3 bases at V and 6 bases at J, leaving 7 bases unmatched. The CDR3 consists of 16 residues. The germline V gene encodes CDR1 SGHTA and CDR2 FQGNSA. The CDR3 spells CASSLLRDRGHEKLFF. CDR3 DNA sequence: TGTGCCAGCAGCTTGCTCCGGGACAGGGGTCATGAAAAACTGTTTTTT.

The rearrangement links TRBV5-1 to TRBJ1-1; D perhaps matches TRBD1 (5 bases). The CDR3 runs to 15 residues. Germline V gives CDR1 SGHRS, CDR2 YFSETQ. V was trimmed by 0 bases and J by 4 bases, leaving 13 bases between them. This CDR3 is CASSLGTGAITEAFF. As DNA, the CDR3 is TGCGCCAGCAGCTTGGGTACAGGCGCGATCACTGAAGCTTTCTTT.

CDR3 coding DNA: TGTGCCATCAGTGAGGACAGGGGGAACACTGAAGCTTTCTTT. This gives the protein CAISEDRGNTEAFF. The gene calls are TRBV10-3 and TRBJ1-1; TRBD1 matches at 8 bases. J was trimmed by 1 base and V by 2 bases; bases with no gene match: 0. Germline V gene sequence: CDR1 ENHRY, CDR2 SYGVKD. CDR3 length: 14 residues.

The chain has TRBV28 and TRBJ2-5; TRBD1 might be the D (5 bases). The J call is doubtful: the DNA matches TRBJ2-7 better. The V gene's germline CDR1 is MDHEN and CDR2 SYDVKM. The CDR3 runs 16 residues. The CDR3 is CASSLPRAGPSYEQYF. The CDR3 DNA sequence: TGTGCCAGCAGCCTTCCCAGGGCAGGGCCTTCCTACGAGCAGTACTTC.

This sequence joins TRBV5-1 and TRBJ1-4; 7 positions match TRBD1. Germline-derived CDR1 and CDR2 are SGHRS and YFSETQ. The V gene end was trimmed by 5 bases and the J gene end by 5 bases; junction bases not matched to a gene: 9. This CDR3 is built from 15 residues. The chain's CDR3 is CASRLGTENNEKLFF. DNA of the CDR3: TGCGCCAGCAGGCTTGGGACAGAGAACAATGAAAAACTGTTTTTT.

In its sample, this clone was seen once. The chain uses TRBV9 and TRBJ1-2; TRBD1 matches 9 bases. Germline lookup yields CDR1 SGDLS and CDR2 YYNGEE. J was trimmed by 7 bases and V by 5 bases; bases with no gene match: 6. The CDR3 consists of 13 residues. CDR3 sequence: CASSRDREAGYTF. The DNA for the CDR3 is TGTGCCAGCAGTCGGGACAGGGAGGCTGGCTACACCTTC.

The chain couples TRBV7-9 to TRBJ1-2, with 9 positions matching TRBD1. Per germline, CDR1 SEHNR and CDR2 FQNEAQ (reference sequence). V was pared by 9 bases and J by 10 bases, with 9 bases of the junction left unmatched. CDR3 length: 12 residues. CDR3 sequence (DNA): TGTGCCAGTAGAAGACAGGGGGGGATCTACACCTTC. This gives the protein CASRRQGGIYTF.

The V gene is TRBV19, the J gene TRBJ2-1; 7 bases map to TRBD2. Trimming at V came to 6 bases and at J to 2 bases, leaving 4 bases not matched to a gene. CDR1 is LNHDA, CDR2 SQIVND, per germline (reference sequence). The CDR3 is 14 residues long. The CDR3 region is CASRVGGTYNEQFF. DNA for the CDR3: TGTGCCAGTAGGGTCGGGGGGACCTACAATGAGCAGTTCTTC.